Listed here are 20 T cell receptor beta chains from one sample, sequenced in a study of cytomegalovirus exposure and HLA in healthy donors. In the PCR, 60 Vbeta and 13 Jbeta primers were used. Assay: immunoSEQ multiplex PCR; the TCRdb copy retains only in-frame clones and omits some. The sample includes 150,000 to 200,000 clones, approximately 77% of them seen just once. The sample comprised PBMCs. The receptors shown here come from a young man in good health and CMV-seropositive.

The chain links TRBV7-2 to TRBJ2-3, with TRBD1 matching 9 bases. Per the germline V gene, CDR1 is SGHTA and CDR2 is FQGNSA. CDR3 length: 15 residues. V lost 0 bases to trimming and J lost 3 bases; unmatched junction nucleotides: 1. CDR3 sequence: CASSLAGQGTDTQYF. CDR3 in DNA: TGTGCCAGCAGCTTAGCTGGACAGGGGACAGATACGCAGTATTTT. The variable domain in full, with the rest retrieved from reference TRBV7-2 and TRBJ2-3, is GAGVSQSPSNKVTEKGKDVELRCDPISGHTALYWYRQSLGQGLEFLIYFQGNSAPDKSGLPSDRFSAERTGGSVSTLTIQRTQQEDSAVYLCASSLAGQGTDTQYFGPGTRLTVL.

This clone was seen a single time. The chain employs TRBV10-3 and TRBJ2-1; D may be TRBD1 (6 bases). CDR1 is ENHRY and CDR2 is SYGVKD in the germline V gene. The CDR3 covers 15 residues. With 0 bases removed from V and 7 bases from J, the gap between germline ends came to 13 bases. CDR3 DNA sequence: TGTGCCATCAGTGAGTCTGCCAGGGGTAAAAATGAGCAGTTCTTC. This codes for CAISESARGKNEQFF.

The chain is built from TRBV25-1 and TRBJ2-3, with 7 bases identical to TRBD1. The CDR3 spans 15 residues. The V gene's germline CDR1 is MGHDK and CDR2 SYGVNS. Trimming took 5 bases from V and 2 from J; bases not matched to a gene: 7. CDR3 coding DNA: TGTGCCAGCAGTCGAGCTCAGGGGGTCACAGATACGCAGTATTTT. Translating it yields CASSRAQGVTDTQYF.

The chain combines TRBV7-3 with TRBJ1-6; D remains unclear. V lost 5 bases, J lost 5 bases, and 7 bases lay in between. This CDR3 region has 13 residues. Germline V gives CDR1 SGHTA, CDR2 FQGTGA. The CDR3 loop is CASSRGNNSPLHF. CDR3 nucleotide sequence: TGTGCCAGCAGCCGGGGTAATAATTCACCCCTCCACTTT.

The J gene is TRBJ2-1, the V gene TRBV7-9; possible D gene TRBD2, 7 bases. The V gene lost 7 bases and the J gene lost 2 bases, with 12 bases spanning the gap. This CDR3 is 14 amino acids long. Germline-derived CDR1 and CDR2 are SEHNR and FQNEAQ (reference sequence). CDR3 protein: CASTLGGPYNEQFF. The CDR3 DNA reads as TGTGCCAGCACCCTGGGGGGGCCCTACAATGAGCAGTTCTTC. Drawing the rest from reference TRBV7-9 and TRBJ2-1, the complete variable domain is DTGVSQNPRHKITKRGQNVTFRCDPISEHNRLYWYRQTLGQGPEFLTYFQNEAQLEKSRLLSDRFSAERPKGSFSTLEIQRTEQGDSAMYLCASTLGGPYNEQFFGPGTRLTVL.

There are a few counts of this clone. The chain employs TRBV6-5 and TRBJ1-5; 7 nucleotides line up with TRBD1. Germline CDR1 MNHEY, CDR2 SVGAGI. V was pared by 6 bases and J by 8 bases, with 7 bases of the junction left unmatched. CDR3 length: 13 amino acids. CDR3 nucleotides: TGTGCCAGCAGGAAGGGGGCAGGTGAGCCCCAGCATTTT. It encodes CASRKGAGEPQHF.

V gene TRBV27 combines with J gene TRBJ1-4; the D gene is possibly TRBD1 (5 bases). V was trimmed by 5 bases and J by 4 bases, leaving 11 bases between them. CDR1 and CDR2 from the germline V gene are MNHEY and SMNVEV (reference sequence). The CDR3 loop spans 14 amino acids. The DNA for the CDR3 is TGTGCCAGCAGTGGAGACAGATTTAATGAAAAACTGTTTTTT. Its translation is CASSGDRFNEKLFF.

The rearrangement joins TRBV21-1 to TRBJ2-7; TRBD1, the table's D call, lacks a check against the DNA. TRBV21-1 is given as a pseudogene. CDR3 length: 13 residues. The CDR3 sequence is CASLDRKEDLQYF. For the CDR3, the DNA is TGTGCCAGTCTCGACAGGAAGGAAGACTTGCAGTACTTC.

This clone was found once. This chain connects TRBV28 to TRBJ2-7; weak D call: TRBD2 (7 bases). Germline V gene sequence: CDR1 MDHEN, CDR2 SYDVKM. The CDR3 covers 13 residues. Trimming removed 8 bases from V and 3 bases from J, with 14 bases in between. As DNA, the CDR3 is TGTGCCAGCGCCGGGGGAGGGGGCTACGAGCAGTACTTC. As protein: CASAGGGGYEQYF. Full variable domain (outside the CDR3, taken from reference TRBV28 and TRBJ2-7): DVKVTQSSRYLVKRTGEKVFLECVQDMDHENMFWYRQDPGLGLRLIYFSYDVKMKEKGDIPEGYSVSREKKERFSLILESASTNQTSMYLCASAGGGGYEQYFGPGTRLTVT.

The sample holds a few counts of this clone. The rearrangement uses TRBV10-3 and TRBJ1-1, with D perhaps matching TRBD1 (6 bases). The CDR3 has 13 residues. Germline V gene sequence: CDR1 ENHRY, CDR2 SYGVKD. Between the trimmed V and J ends, which lost 3 bases and 10 bases, there was a span of 15 bases. The CDR3 coding sequence is TGTGCCATCAGTGACTCCGGACAGTATGGAGCTTTCTTT. Translation gives CAISDSGQYGAFF.

The J gene is TRBJ2-5, the V gene TRBV7-2; perhaps TRBD1 as D (6 bases). Germline lookup yields CDR1 SGHTA and CDR2 FQGNSA. Trimming removed 6 bases at V and 6 bases at J, with 17 bases between. CDR3 length equals 14 residues. CDR3 nucleotide sequence: TGTGCCAGCAGTTCGGGACACTCACGGCAGACCCAGTACTTC. It codes for CASSSGHSRQTQYF.

This chain connects TRBV27 to TRBJ2-3; 13 nucleotides agree with TRBD2. The J segment lost 4 bases and the V segment lost 7 bases, leaving 5 bases of the junction unmatched. Germline loops: CDR1 MNHEY, CDR2 SMNVEV (reference sequence). This CDR3 spans 15 amino acids. The chain's CDR3 is CASKLAGGRSDTQYF. In nucleotides, the CDR3 is TGTGCCAGCAAACTAGCGGGGGGGCGTTCAGATACGCAGTATTTT.

This chain links TRBV5-6 with TRBJ2-3, with D tentatively TRBD2 (6 bases). The CDR3 covers 13 residues. Trimming stripped 4 bases from V and 2 bases from J, with 8 bases between. The germline V gene encodes CDR1 SGHDT and CDR2 YYEEEE. The CDR3 reads CASSAGNTDTQYF. The CDR3, as DNA: TGTGCCAGCAGCGCGGGAAACACAGATACGCAGTATTTT.

The rearrangement uses TRBV19 and TRBJ2-7, with 7 bases aligning to TRBD1. J lost 5 bases, V lost 7 bases, and 14 bases had no gene match. The germline V gene has CDR1 LNHDA and CDR2 SQIVND (reference sequence). The CDR3 has 15 amino acids. The CDR3 DNA reads TGTGCCAGTAAGGCCAGGGGGTCCCCCTTTGACGAGCAGTACTTC. Its translation: CASKARGSPFDEQYF.

The V gene is TRBV7-9, the J gene TRBJ2-7, with D possibly TRBD2 on 5 matching bases. Germline CDR1 and CDR2: SEHNR and FQNEAQ (reference sequence). The V end was cut by 2 bases, the J end by 3 bases, with 20 bases between. This CDR3 has 17 residues. Here the CDR3 reads CASSLPPFIEGSYEQYF. The CDR3 coding sequence is TGTGCCAGCAGCTTACCCCCTTTTATAGAGGGAAGCTACGAGCAGTACTTC.

The chain carries TRBV27 and TRBJ2-7; 9 nucleotides align to TRBD1. Unmatched junction bases numbered 5, after V lost 6 bases and J lost 2 bases. Germline V gives CDR1 MNHEY, CDR2 SMNVEV (reference sequence). The CDR3 spans 14 residues. The CDR3 sequence is CASRPGQGTYEQYF. The CDR3 DNA reads TGTGCCAGCAGACCGGGACAGGGCACCTACGAGCAGTACTTC.

The chain employs TRBV9 and TRBJ2-7; the match to TRBD2 covers 7 bases. CDR3 size: 15 residues. Per the germline V gene, CDR1 is SGDLS and CDR2 is YYNGEE. The V and J ends lost 0 bases and 2 bases, in that order; junction bases with no gene match: 5. The CDR3 bases are TGTGCCAGCAGCGTAGATTTAAGCGGGACCTACGAGCAGTACTTC. Its protein is CASSVDLSGTYEQYF.

This clone has a single count. This chain joins TRBV10-3 and TRBJ2-2, with 11 bases matching TRBD2. Germline CDR1 ENHRY, CDR2 SYGVKD. The CDR3 loop spans 18 amino acids. The junction had 7 bases not matched to a gene; V was cut back by 1 base and J by 3 bases. The CDR3 region has the DNA TGTGCCATCAGTGAGTTGGTAGCGGGGGGGCCGCACACCGGGGAGCTGTTTTTT. Residues: CAISELVAGGPHTGELFF.

The gene calls are TRBV6-5 and TRBJ2-7, with a possible D match to TRBD2 (7 bases). The CDR3 runs 14 residues. The V end was cut by 3 bases, the J end by 2 bases, with 11 bases between. The V gene's germline CDR1 is MNHEY and CDR2 SVGAGI. This CDR3 is CASSYRGAPYEQYF. CDR3 in DNA: TGTGCCAGCAGTTATCGGGGGGCTCCCTACGAGCAGTACTTC.

J is TRBJ1-5 and V is TRBV28, with 8 bases identical to TRBD1. V shed 3 bases, J shed 4 bases, and the junction held 5 bases outside the gene matches. From germline, CDR1 is MDHEN and CDR2 SYDVKM. The CDR3 covers 15 residues. This CDR3 is CASSLSGQGNQPQHF. DNA for the CDR3: TGTGCCAGCAGTTTGTCTGGACAGGGTAATCAGCCCCAGCATTTT.